These 30 T cell receptor beta chains originate from one sample sequenced in a study of OX40 agonist ivuxolimab in advanced cancers. This table comes from immunoSEQ multiplex PCR, and its TCRdb copy is limited to in-frame clones, with some not included. The sample records around 70,000 clones, more than 65% being singletons. The specimen was CD4+ or CD8+ T cells sorted from blood, collected in a trial of the OX40 agonist ivuxolimab. All receptors derive from an adult with an advanced solid tumor such as melanoma, head and neck, liver or kidney cancer.

The rearrangement links TRBV11-3 to TRBJ2-1; D call uncertain. CDR3 length: 13 amino acids. The V and J ends lost 5 bases and 0 bases respectively, with 5 bases between them. Germline V CDR1 and CDR2: SGHNT, YENEEA. In DNA, the CDR3 is TGTGCCAGCAGCGAGAGCTCCTACAATGAGCAGTTCTTC. This sequence encodes CASSESSYNEQFF.

This clone has only one observation. The chain combines TRBV14 with TRBJ2-3, with D unclear. Germline V gives CDR1 SGHDN, CDR2 FVKESK. V was shortened by 0 bases and J by 7 bases, with 11 bases between the two germline ends. CDR3 length: 14 residues. Here the CDR3 reads CASSQESASHTQYF. The CDR3 DNA reads TGTGCCAGCAGCCAAGAAAGTGCCAGCCATACGCAGTATTTT.

The rearrangement uses TRBV27 and TRBJ1-4; 9 nucleotides agree with TRBD1. Germline lookup yields CDR1 MNHEY and CDR2 SMNVEV (reference sequence). This CDR3 is 14 amino acids long. Germline trimming cut 5 bases from V and 5 bases from J; bases unmatched to any gene: 3. The CDR3 loop is CASSHGQGNEKLFF. The CDR3 bases are TGTGCCAGCAGTCATGGACAGGGGAATGAAAAACTGTTTTTT.

The V gene is TRBV7-2, the J gene TRBJ1-1; D call uncertain. Germline CDR1 SGHTA, CDR2 FQGNSA. V dropped 3 bases and J dropped 5 bases, with 10 bases sitting between them. CDR3 length: 13 amino acids. CDR3 DNA: TGTGCCAGCAGCTTTCTGGGGAGTACTGAAGCTTTCTTT. This encodes CASSFLGSTEAFF. Full variable domain (missing parts from reference TRBV7-2 and TRBJ1-1): GAGVSQSPSNKVTEKGKDVELRCDPISGHTALYWYRQSLGQGLEFLIYFQGNSAPDKSGLPSDRFSAERTGGSVSTLTIQRTQQEDSAVYLCASSFLGSTEAFFGQGTRLTVV.

The V call is TRBV5-1, the J call TRBJ1-2; the D gene is possibly TRBD1 (5 bases). The CDR3 has 13 amino acids. V dropped 4 bases and J dropped 7 bases, with 14 bases sitting between them. The germline V gene has CDR1 SGHRS and CDR2 YFSETQ. The CDR3 loop is CASSPGDAAGYTF. The CDR3 DNA sequence: TGCGCCAGCAGCCCCGGGGACGCGGCTGGCTACACCTTC.

This clone was detected a few times. The chain recombines TRBV10-3 with TRBJ1-6; D not resolved. Per germline, CDR1 ENHRY and CDR2 SYGVKD. This CDR3 comprises 14 residues. The V end was cut by 6 bases, the J end by 8 bases, with 14 bases between. CDR3 region: CAISPGKTHSPLHF. For the CDR3, the DNA is TGTGCCATCAGCCCGGGAAAAACCCATTCACCCCTCCACTTT.

The V call is TRBV7-2, the J call TRBJ1-5; perhaps TRBD1 as D (6 bases). Trimming took off 5 bases at V and 4 bases at J, with 15 bases between the two ends. This CDR3 is 15 amino acids long. Germline V CDR1 and CDR2: SGHTA, FQGNSA. For the CDR3, the DNA is TGTGCCAGCAGCCTGGGAGGGGGTCTAAATCAGCCCCAGCATTTT. Translated, it gives CASSLGGGLNQPQHF.

This chain links TRBV21-1 with TRBJ1-6. TRBV21-1 is a pseudogene segment. The CDR3 length is 16 residues. CDR3 protein: CASSKRGARMNSPLHF. The DNA of the CDR3 is TGTGCCAGCAGCAAAAGGGGGGCCAGGATGAATTCACCCCTCCACTTT.

This chain joins TRBV5-1 and TRBJ2-2, with TRBD1 matching over 7 bases. V dropped 4 bases and J dropped 2; count of bases not matched to a gene: 8. CDR3 length: 16 residues. CDR1 and CDR2 (germline): SGHRS, YFSETQ. The CDR3 nucleotides are TGCGCCAGCAGCCGCCGGGACAGCCTCAACACCGGGGAGCTGTTTTTT. It specifies CASSRRDSLNTGELFF.

A remark on this clone: Sequence at one end of the junction differs from germline and may be a read error. The V gene is TRBV2, the J gene TRBJ2-3; 10 bases line up with TRBD2. Germline V gene lookup returns CDR1 SNHLY and CDR2 FYNNEI. The length of the CDR3 is 16 residues. CDR3 protein: CASSDGAGGQADTKYF. In nucleotides, the CDR3 is TGTGCCAGCAGTGACGGAGCGGGGGGGCAGGCAGATACGAAGTATTTT.

V gene TRBV7-3 combines with J gene TRBJ2-5; 7 bases align to TRBD2. The CDR3 has 16 amino acids. The germline V gene has CDR1 SGHTA and CDR2 FQGTGA. V shed 1 base and J 1 base; nucleotides not matched to a gene: 6. CDR3 protein: CASSLNGGGSQETQYF. CDR3 coding DNA: TGTGCCAGCAGCTTAAACGGCGGGGGATCCCAAGAGACCCAGTACTTC.

The chain is built from TRBV7-2 and TRBJ2-2; TRBD2 matches at 8 bases. V shed 4 bases, J shed 7 bases, and the junction held 2 bases outside the gene matches. Germline V CDR1 and CDR2: SGHTA, FQGNSA. There are 13 residues in the CDR3. CDR3 region: CASSSRGGGELFF. In DNA, the CDR3 is TGTGCCAGCAGCTCCCGGGGGGGCGGGGAGCTGTTTTTT.

The chain joins TRBV7-2 to TRBJ2-1; D is possibly TRBD2 (5 bases). Trimming took off 5 bases at V and 2 bases at J, with 19 bases between the two ends. The CDR3 is made up of 17 amino acids. The germline V gene has CDR1 SGHTA and CDR2 FQGNSA. CDR3 coding DNA: TGTGCCAGCAGCACCCCGCGCGGGCAGTTGACCTACAATGAGCAGTTCTTC. It codes for CASSTPRGQLTYNEQFF. Based on the CDR3 plus reference TRBV7-2 and TRBJ2-1, the full variable domain is GAGVSQSPSNKVTEKGKDVELRCDPISGHTALYWYRQSLGQGLEFLIYFQGNSAPDKSGLPSDRFSAERTGGSVSTLTIQRTQQEDSAVYLCASSTPRGQLTYNEQFFGPGTRLTVL.

J is TRBJ1-1 and V is TRBV5-1; D gene uncertain. This CDR3 has 13 amino acids. Germline V gene data show CDR1 as SGHRS and CDR2 as YFSETQ. The V gene lost 7 bases and the J gene lost 0 bases, with 10 bases spanning the gap. CDR3 sequence (DNA): TGCGCCAGCTGCCGGTCTTTGAACACTGAAGCTTTCTTT. It yields the protein CASCRSLNTEAFF.

On this clone: The sample carries other DNA sequences with the same CDR3. V is TRBV7-2 and J is TRBJ1-2; D is uncertain. The CDR3 loop spans 13 amino acids. Trimming removed 6 bases from V and 5 bases from J, with 13 bases in between. Germline assignment: CDR1 SGHTA and CDR2 FQGNSA. The CDR3 bases are TGTGCCAGCAGTTTGGGCAGTAGGTATGGCTACACCTTC. Its translation is CASSLGSRYGYTF.

The gene calls are TRBV7-2 and TRBJ2-5; D unclear. V lost 0 bases to trimming and J lost 0 bases, with 11 bases between them. The CDR3 extends over 16 amino acids. Germline V gene data show CDR1 as SGHTA and CDR2 as FQGNSA. CDR3 region: CASSLALIGYQETQYF. CDR3 nucleotide sequence: TGTGCCAGCAGCTTAGCGCTGATTGGGTACCAAGAGACCCAGTACTTC.

The chain recombines TRBV5-4 with TRBJ1-2, with D unresolved. CDR3 length: 14 residues. Germline CDR1 and CDR2: SGHNT and YYREEE (reference sequence). Trimming took off 1 base at V and 4 bases at J, with 11 bases between the two ends. DNA of the CDR3: TGTGCCAGCAGCTTGCACCCGGGGATCTATGGCTACACCTTC. It encodes CASSLHPGIYGYTF.

CDR3 loop: CAISERNQPQHF. The CDR3 DNA sequence: TGTGCCATCAGTGAGAGAAATCAGCCCCAGCATTTT. This sequence joins TRBV10-3 and TRBJ1-5; D is uncertain. Trimming stripped 2 bases from V and 4 bases from J, with 3 bases between. The CDR3 contains 12 residues. Germline lookup yields CDR1 ENHRY and CDR2 SYGVKD.

The chain joins TRBV2 to TRBJ2-2; 7 nucleotides align to TRBD1. Looked up from germline, CDR1 is SNHLY and CDR2 is FYNNEI. Trimming took 1 base from V and 5 from J; bases not matched to a gene: 4. There are 15 residues in the CDR3. The CDR3 nucleotides read TGTGCCAGCAGTGAAGATGGGACAGCAACCGGGGAGCTGTTTTTT. This codes for CASSEDGTATGELFF.

The chain joins TRBV5-5 to TRBJ1-5, with D perhaps matching TRBD1 (5 bases). Trimming stripped 5 bases from V and 3 bases from J, with 12 bases between. Germline assignment: CDR1 SGHKS and CDR2 YYEKEE (reference sequence). The CDR3 runs to 14 residues. DNA for the CDR3: TGTGCCAGCAGGATGGACATTTCCAATCAGCCCCAGCATTTT. This codes for CASRMDISNQPQHF.

The J gene is TRBJ2-3, the V gene TRBV7-9; D call uncertain. V lost 4 bases to trimming and J lost 10 bases, with 18 bases between them. The length of the CDR3 is 14 residues. Germline V gives CDR1 SEHNR, CDR2 FQNEAQ (reference sequence). The CDR3 bases are TGTGCCAGCAGCTCCCCCCTTGTGTTGTCGGCGCAGTATTTT. Amino acid sequence: CASSSPLVLSAQYF.

The chain is built from TRBV6-5 and TRBJ2-2; possible D gene TRBD2, 6 bases. CDR1 is MNHEY and CDR2 is SVGAGI in the germline V gene. Trimming removed 5 bases from V and 8 bases from J, with 9 bases in between. CDR3 length equals 12 residues. For the CDR3, the DNA is TGTGCCAGCAGTACTCTAGCGGGGGAGCTGTTTTTT. This gives the protein CASSTLAGELFF.

This clone was detected a few times. This rearrangement joins TRBV4-2 to TRBJ1-1; D ambiguous. Per the germline V gene, CDR1 is LGHNA and CDR2 is YNFKEQ. The V and J ends lost 3 bases and 4 bases respectively, with 15 bases between them. The CDR3 is made up of 15 amino acids. In DNA form, the CDR3 reads TGTGCCAGCAGCCAGGCTGAGGGCGGTGGCACTGAAGCTTTCTTT. This gives the protein CASSQAEGGGTEAFF.

The rearrangement joins TRBV6-5 to TRBJ1-2, with TRBD1 matching 10 bases. Germline CDR1 and CDR2: MNHEY and SVGAGI. The CDR3 consists of 16 residues. After removal of 2 bases from V and 1 base from J, the junction contained 4 bases not matched to a gene. CDR3: CASSYLGQGGNYGYTF. The CDR3 DNA is TGTGCCAGCAGTTACCTCGGACAGGGGGGTAACTATGGCTACACCTTC.

This chain connects TRBV4-1 to TRBJ2-5; D is uncertain. Germline CDR1 and CDR2: MGHRA and YSYEKL. CDR3 length equals 12 residues. Trimming shortened V by 1 base and J by 7 bases, and 7 bases separated the two germline ends. CDR3 nucleotide sequence: TGCGCCAGCAGCCAAGGACTGGGGACCCAGTACTTC. This gives the protein CASSQGLGTQYF.

The V call is TRBV18, the J call TRBJ1-3; 8 bases are shared with TRBD1. The CDR3 runs to 14 residues. The junction had 7 bases not matched to a gene; V was cut back by 4 bases and J by 8 bases. The germline V gene encodes CDR1 KGHSH and CDR2 LQKENI. CDR3 coding DNA: TGTGCCAGCTCACTCGGACAGGGTTGGGACACCATATATTTT. As protein: CASSLGQGWDTIYF.

The rearrangement uses TRBV11-2 and TRBJ2-3, with 8 bases lining up with TRBD1. CDR3 length: 17 residues. The V segment lost 5 bases and the J segment 6 bases; nucleotides outside the gene matches: 16. Germline CDR1 reads SGHAT; CDR2 reads FQNNGV. The DNA of the CDR3 is TGTGCCAGCAGCCGCGCCGGTGGACAGGGCGGAGCGGATACGCAGTATTTT. Its translation: CASSRAGGQGGADTQYF.

The genes are TRBV11-1 and TRBJ2-5; TRBD2 matches at 12 bases. The junction had 7 bases not matched to a gene; V was cut back by 5 bases and J by 3 bases. Per germline, CDR1 SGHAT and CDR2 FQDESV (reference sequence). This CDR3 is built from 16 residues. CDR3 coding DNA: TGTGCCAGCAGCATTTCTAGCGGGGGGGCTAAAGAGACCCAGTACTTC. Encoded protein: CASSISSGGAKETQYF.

The chain couples TRBV6-6 to TRBJ2-2; D unclear. V was shortened by 0 bases and J by 3 bases, with 8 bases between the two germline ends. Germline V gene lookup returns CDR1 MNHNY and CDR2 SVGAGI (reference sequence). This CDR3 has 15 amino acids. In nucleotides, the CDR3 is TGTGCCAGCAGTTACTCGAGTGGAGACACCGGGGAGCTGTTTTTT. Translation gives CASSYSSGDTGELFF.

V is TRBV19 and J is TRBJ1-6; D gene unclear. This CDR3 is 16 amino acids long. V lost 7 bases and J 0 bases, leaving 13 bases between the germline ends. CDR1 and CDR2 from the germline V gene are LNHDA and SQIVND (reference sequence). Written as DNA, the CDR3 is TGTGCCAGTACCGATGGGCAGAGCTCCTATAATTCACCCCTCCACTTT. It yields the protein CASTDGQSSYNSPLHF.